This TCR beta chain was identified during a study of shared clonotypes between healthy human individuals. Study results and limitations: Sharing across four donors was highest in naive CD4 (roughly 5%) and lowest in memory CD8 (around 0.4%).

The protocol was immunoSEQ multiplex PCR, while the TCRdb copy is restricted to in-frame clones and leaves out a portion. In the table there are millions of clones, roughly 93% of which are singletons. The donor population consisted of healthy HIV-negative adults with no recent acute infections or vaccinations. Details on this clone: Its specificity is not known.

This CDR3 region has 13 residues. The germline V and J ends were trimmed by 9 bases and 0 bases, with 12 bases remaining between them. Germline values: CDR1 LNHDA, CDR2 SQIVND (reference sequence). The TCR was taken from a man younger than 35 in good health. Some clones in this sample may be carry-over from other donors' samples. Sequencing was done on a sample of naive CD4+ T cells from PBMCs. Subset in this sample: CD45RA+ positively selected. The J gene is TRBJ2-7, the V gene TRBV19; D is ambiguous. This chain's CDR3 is CASSRVFSYEQYF. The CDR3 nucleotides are TGTGCCAGCTCCCGGGTCTTCTCCTACGAGCAGTACTTC.